This paragraph covers one T cell receptor beta chain sequence. CDR3 size: 13 residues. Germline trimming cut 6 bases from V and 4 bases from J; bases unmatched to any gene: 3. Germline lookup yields CDR1 ENHRY and CDR2 SYGVKD. This sample was included in a study of shared clonotypes between healthy human individuals. TCRdb's copy holds only in-frame clones and misses some; the assay was immunoSEQ multiplex PCR. Counted here are about 2 million clones, about 95% occurring once; the ten biggest clones make up around 1.1%. Only CD45RO-negative cells positively selected for CCR7 counted as naive CD8 cells, so terminally differentiated effector memory CD45RA+ cells were excluded.

This clonotype was sampled from a man aged 18-30 years in good health. V is TRBV10-3 and J is TRBJ1-1; 9 bases match TRBD1. The sequencing input was naive CD8+ T cells sorted from blood. CDR3 region: CAISATGGTEAFF. The CDR3 bases are TGTGCCATCAGCGCGACAGGGGGCACTGAAGCTTTCTTT.